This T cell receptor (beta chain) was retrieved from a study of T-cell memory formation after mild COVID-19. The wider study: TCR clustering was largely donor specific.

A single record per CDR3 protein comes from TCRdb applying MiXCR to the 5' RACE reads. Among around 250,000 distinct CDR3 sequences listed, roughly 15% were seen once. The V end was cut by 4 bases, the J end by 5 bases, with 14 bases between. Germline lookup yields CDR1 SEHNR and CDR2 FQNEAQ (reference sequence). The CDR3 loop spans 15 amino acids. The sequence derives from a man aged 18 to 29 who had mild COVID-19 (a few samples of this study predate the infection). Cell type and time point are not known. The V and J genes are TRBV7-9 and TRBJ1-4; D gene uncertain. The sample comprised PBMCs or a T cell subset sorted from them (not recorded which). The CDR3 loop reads CASSSAGLWNEKLFF. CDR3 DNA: TGTGCCAGCAGCTCCGCCGGTCTCTGGAATGAAAAACTGTTTTTT.